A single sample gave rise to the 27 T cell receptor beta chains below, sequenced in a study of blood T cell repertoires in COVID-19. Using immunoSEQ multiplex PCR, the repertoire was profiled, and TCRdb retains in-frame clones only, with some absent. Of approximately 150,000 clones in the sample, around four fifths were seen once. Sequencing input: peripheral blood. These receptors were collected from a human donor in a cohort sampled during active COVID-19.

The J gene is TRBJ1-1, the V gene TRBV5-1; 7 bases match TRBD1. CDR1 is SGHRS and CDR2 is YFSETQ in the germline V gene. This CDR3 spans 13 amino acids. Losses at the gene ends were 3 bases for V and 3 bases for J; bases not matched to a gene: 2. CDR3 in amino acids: CASSWQGDTEAFF. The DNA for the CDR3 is TGCGCCAGCAGCTGGCAGGGGGACACTGAAGCTTTCTTT.

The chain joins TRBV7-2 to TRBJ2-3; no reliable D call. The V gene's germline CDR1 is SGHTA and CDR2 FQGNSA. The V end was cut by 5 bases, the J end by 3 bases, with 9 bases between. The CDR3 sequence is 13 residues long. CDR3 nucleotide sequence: TGTGCCAGCAGCGTGACTTATACAGATACGCAGTATTTT. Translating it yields CASSVTYTDTQYF.

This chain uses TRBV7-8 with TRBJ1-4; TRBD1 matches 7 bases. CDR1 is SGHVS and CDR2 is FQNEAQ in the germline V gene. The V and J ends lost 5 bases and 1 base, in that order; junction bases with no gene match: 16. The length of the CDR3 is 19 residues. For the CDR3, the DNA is TGTGCCAGCAGCCCCCGTTTGACGACAGGGAGTGGAACTAATGAAAAACTGTTTTTT. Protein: CASSPRLTTGSGTNEKLFF.

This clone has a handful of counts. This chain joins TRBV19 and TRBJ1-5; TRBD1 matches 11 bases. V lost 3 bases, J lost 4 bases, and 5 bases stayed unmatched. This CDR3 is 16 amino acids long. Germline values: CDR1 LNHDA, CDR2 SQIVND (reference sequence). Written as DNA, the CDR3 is TGTGCCAGTAGTATCCGGGGGACAGGGGGTAATCAGCCCCAGCATTTT. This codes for CASSIRGTGGNQPQHF. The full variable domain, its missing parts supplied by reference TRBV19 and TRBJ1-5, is DGGITQSPKYLFRKEGQNVTLSCEQNLNHDAMYWYRQDPGQGLRLIYYSQIVNDFQKGDIAEGYSVSREKKESFPLTVTSAQKNPTAFYLCASSIRGTGGNQPQHFGDGTRLSIL.

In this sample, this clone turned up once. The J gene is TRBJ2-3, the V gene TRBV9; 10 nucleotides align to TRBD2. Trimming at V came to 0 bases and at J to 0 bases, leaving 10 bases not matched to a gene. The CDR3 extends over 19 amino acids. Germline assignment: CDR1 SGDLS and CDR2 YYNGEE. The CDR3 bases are TGTGCCAGCAGCGTAGGCCCTAGCGGGGGCTTAACTAGCACAGATACGCAGTATTTT. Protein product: CASSVGPSGGLTSTDTQYF. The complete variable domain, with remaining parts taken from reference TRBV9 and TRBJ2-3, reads DSGVTQTPKHLITATGQRVTLRCSPRSGDLSVYWYQQSLDQGLQFLIQYYNGEERAKGNILERFSAQQFPDLHSELNLSSLELGDSALYFCASSVGPSGGLTSTDTQYFGPGTRLTVL.

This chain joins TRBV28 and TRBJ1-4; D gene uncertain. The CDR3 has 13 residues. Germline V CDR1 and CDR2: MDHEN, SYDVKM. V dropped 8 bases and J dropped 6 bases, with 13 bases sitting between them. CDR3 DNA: TGTGCCAGCGAAGCAGGCCCCTATGAAAAACTGTTTTTT. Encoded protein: CASEAGPYEKLFF.

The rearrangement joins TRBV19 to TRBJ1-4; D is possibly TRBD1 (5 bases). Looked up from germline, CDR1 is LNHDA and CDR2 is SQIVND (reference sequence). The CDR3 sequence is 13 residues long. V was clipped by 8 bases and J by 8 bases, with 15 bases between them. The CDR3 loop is CASATGPREKLFF. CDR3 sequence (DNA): TGTGCCAGTGCAACAGGTCCACGGGAAAAACTGTTTTTT.

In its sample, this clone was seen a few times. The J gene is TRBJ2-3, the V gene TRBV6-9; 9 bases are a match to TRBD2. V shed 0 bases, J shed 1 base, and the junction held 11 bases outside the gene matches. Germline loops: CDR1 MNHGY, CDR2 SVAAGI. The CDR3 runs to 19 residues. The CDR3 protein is CASSYSPSGTCSRTDTQYF. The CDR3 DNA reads TGTGCCAGCAGTTATTCCCCTAGCGGGACTTGCTCTCGCACAGATACGCAGTATTTT.

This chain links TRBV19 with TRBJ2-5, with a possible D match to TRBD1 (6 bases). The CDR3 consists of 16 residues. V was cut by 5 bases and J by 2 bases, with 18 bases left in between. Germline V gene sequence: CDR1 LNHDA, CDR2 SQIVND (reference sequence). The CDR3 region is CASSATGTTDQETQYF. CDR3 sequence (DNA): TGTGCCAGTAGTGCCACCGGGACAACCGATCAAGAGACCCAGTACTTC.

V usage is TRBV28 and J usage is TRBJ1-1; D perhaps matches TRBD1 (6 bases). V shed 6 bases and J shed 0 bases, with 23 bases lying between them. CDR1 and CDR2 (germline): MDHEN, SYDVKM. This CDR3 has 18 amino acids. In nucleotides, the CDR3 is TGTGCCAGCAGCCCACGGACAGCGCGAGTATTCATGAACACTGAAGCTTTCTTT. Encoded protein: CASSPRTARVFMNTEAFF.

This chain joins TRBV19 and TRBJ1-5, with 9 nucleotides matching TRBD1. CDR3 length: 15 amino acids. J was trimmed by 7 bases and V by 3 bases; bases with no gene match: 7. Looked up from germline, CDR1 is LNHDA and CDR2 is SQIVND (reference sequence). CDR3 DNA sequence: TGTGCCAGTAGTATTACAGGGGGCTTGGAACAGCCCCAGCATTTT. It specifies CASSITGGLEQPQHF. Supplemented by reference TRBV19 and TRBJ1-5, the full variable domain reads DGGITQSPKYLFRKEGQNVTLSCEQNLNHDAMYWYRQDPGQGLRLIYYSQIVNDFQKGDIAEGYSVSREKKESFPLTVTSAQKNPTAFYLCASSITGGLEQPQHFGDGTRLSIL.

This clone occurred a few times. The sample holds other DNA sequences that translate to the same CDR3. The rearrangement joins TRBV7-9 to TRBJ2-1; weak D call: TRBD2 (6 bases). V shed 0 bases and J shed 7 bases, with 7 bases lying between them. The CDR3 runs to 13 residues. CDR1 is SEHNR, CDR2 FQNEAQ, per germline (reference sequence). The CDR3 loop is CASSLAGGNEQFF. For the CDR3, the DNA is TGTGCCAGCAGCTTAGCGGGGGGAAATGAGCAGTTCTTC.

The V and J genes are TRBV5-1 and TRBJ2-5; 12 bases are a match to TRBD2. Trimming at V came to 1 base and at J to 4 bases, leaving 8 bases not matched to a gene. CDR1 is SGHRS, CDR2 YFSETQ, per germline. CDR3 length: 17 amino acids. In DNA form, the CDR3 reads TGCGCCAGCAGCTTGACTAGCGGGGGGAAGAACGGAGAGACCCAGTACTTC. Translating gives CASSLTSGGKNGETQYF. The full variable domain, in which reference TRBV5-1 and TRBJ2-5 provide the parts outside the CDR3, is KAGVTQTPRYLIKTRGQQVTLSCSPISGHRSVSWYQQTPGQGLQFLFEYFSETQRNKGNFPGRFSGRQFSNSRSEMNVSTLELGDSALYLCASSLTSGGKNGETQYFGPGTRLLVL.

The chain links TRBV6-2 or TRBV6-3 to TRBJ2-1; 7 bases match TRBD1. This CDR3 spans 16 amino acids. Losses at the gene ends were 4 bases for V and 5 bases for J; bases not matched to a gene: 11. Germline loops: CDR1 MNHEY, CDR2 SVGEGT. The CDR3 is CASSFWGQPPNNEQFF. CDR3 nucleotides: TGTGCCAGCAGTTTCTGGGGACAGCCCCCTAACAATGAGCAGTTCTTC.

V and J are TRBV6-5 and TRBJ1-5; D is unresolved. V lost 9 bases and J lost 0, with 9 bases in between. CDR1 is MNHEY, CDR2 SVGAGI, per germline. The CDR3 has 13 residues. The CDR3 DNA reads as TGTGCCAGTTTACTTAATAGCAATCAGCCCCAGCATTTT. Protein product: CASLLNSNQPQHF.

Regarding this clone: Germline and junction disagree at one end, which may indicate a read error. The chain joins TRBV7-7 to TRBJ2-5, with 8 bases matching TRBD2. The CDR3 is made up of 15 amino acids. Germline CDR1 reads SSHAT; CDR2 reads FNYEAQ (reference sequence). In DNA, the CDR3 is TGTGCTAGCAGCCTAGTGGGCGGGAGGCAAGAGACCCAGTACTTC. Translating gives CASSLVGGRQETQYF.

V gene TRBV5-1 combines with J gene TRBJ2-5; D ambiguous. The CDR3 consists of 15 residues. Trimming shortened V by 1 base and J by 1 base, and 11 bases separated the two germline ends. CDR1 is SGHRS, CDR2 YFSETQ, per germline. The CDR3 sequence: CASSLSPGRQETQYF. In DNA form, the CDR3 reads TGCGCCAGCAGCTTGAGCCCGGGTCGCCAAGAGACCCAGTACTTC.

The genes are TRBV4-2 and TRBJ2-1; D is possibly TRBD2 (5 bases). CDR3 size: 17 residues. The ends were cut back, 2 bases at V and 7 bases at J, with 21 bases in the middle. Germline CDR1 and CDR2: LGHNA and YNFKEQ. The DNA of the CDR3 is TGTGCCAGCAGCCAAAAGGGATCAGGACTGCCTCGGAATGAGCAGTTCTTC. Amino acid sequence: CASSQKGSGLPRNEQFF.

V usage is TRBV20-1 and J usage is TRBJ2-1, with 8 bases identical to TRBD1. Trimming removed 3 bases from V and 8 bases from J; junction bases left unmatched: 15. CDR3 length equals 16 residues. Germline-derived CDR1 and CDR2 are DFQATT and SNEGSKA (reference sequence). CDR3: CSASPPQGALPDEQFF. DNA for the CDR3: TGCAGTGCTAGTCCCCCGCAGGGGGCGCTTCCCGATGAGCAGTTCTTC.

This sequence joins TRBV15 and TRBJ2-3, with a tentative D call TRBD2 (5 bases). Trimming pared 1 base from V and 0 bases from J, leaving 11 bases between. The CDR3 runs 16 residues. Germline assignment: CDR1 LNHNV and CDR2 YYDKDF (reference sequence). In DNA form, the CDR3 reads TGTGCCACCAGCAGAGTTGAGGGCGGTAGCACAGATACGCAGTATTTT. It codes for CATSRVEGGSTDTQYF.

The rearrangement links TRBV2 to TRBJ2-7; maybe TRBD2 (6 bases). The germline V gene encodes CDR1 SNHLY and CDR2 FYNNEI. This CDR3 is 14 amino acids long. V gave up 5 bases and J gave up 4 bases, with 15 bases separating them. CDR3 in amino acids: CASSRMIGGYEQYF. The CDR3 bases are TGTGCCAGCAGTAGAATGATTGGGGGGTACGAGCAGTACTTC.

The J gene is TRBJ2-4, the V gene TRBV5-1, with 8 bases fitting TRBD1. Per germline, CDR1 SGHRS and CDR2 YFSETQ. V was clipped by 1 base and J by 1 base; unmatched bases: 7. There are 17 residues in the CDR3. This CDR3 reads CASSLSAGGPAKNIQYF. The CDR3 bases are TGCGCCAGCAGCTTGTCGGCAGGGGGCCCCGCCAAAAACATTCAGTACTTC.

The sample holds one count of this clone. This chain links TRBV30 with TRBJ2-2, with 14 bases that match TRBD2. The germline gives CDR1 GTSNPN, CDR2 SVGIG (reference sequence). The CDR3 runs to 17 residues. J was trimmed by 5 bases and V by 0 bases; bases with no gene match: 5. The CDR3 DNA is TGTGCCTGGAGTGTATTGGGACTAGCGGGAGTGACCGGGGAGCTGTTTTTT. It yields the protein CAWSVLGLAGVTGELFF.

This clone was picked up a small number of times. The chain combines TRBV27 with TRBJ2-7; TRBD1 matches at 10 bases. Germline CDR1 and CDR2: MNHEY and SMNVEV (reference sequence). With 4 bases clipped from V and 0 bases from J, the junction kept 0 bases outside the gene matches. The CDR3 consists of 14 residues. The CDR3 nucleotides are TGTGCCAGCAGTTGGACAGGGGGCTCCTACGAGCAGTACTTC. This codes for CASSWTGGSYEQYF.

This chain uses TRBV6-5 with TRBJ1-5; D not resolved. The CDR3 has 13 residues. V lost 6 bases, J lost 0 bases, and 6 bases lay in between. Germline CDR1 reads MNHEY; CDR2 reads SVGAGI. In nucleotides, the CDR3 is TGTGCCAGCAGGAGGGCTAGCAATCAGCCCCAGCATTTT. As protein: CASRRASNQPQHF.

This chain's CDR3 is CASSSEGLAGTQYF. As DNA, the CDR3 is TGTGCCAGCAGCTCAGAAGGACTAGCTGGTACGCAGTATTTT. V gene TRBV5-6 combines with J gene TRBJ2-3, with 8 positions matching TRBD2. J gave up 8 bases and V 3 bases, and 8 bases lay outside the gene matches. There are 14 residues in the CDR3. The germline V gene encodes CDR1 SGHDT and CDR2 YYEEEE. Full variable domain (outside the CDR3, taken from reference TRBV5-6 and TRBJ2-3): DAGVTQSPTHLIKTRGQQVTLRCSPKSGHDTVSWYQQALGQGPQFIFQYYEEEERQRGNFPDRFSGHQFPNYSSELNVNALLLGDSALYLCASSSEGLAGTQYFGPGTRLTVL.

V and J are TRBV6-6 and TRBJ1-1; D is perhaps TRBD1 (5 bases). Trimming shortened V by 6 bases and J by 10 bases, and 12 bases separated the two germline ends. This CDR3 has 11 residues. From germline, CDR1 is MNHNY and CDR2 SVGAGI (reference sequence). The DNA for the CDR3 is TGTGCCAGCAGCCTCGGGAGGGGAGCTTTCTTT. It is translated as CASSLGRGAFF.